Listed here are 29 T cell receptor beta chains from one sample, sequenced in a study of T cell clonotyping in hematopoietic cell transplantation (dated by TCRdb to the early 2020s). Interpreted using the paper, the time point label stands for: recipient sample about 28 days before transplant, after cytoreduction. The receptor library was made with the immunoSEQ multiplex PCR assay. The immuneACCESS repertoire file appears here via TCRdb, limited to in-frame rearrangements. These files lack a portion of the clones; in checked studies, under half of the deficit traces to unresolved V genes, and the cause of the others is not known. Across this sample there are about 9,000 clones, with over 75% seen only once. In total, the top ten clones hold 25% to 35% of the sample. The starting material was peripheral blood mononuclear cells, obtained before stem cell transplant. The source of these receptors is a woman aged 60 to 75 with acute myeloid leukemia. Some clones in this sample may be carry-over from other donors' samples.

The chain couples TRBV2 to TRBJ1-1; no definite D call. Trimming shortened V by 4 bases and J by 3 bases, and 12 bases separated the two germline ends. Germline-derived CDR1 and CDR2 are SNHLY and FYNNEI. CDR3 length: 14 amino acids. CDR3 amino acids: CASSVFYGDTEAFF. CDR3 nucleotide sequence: TGTGCCAGCAGTGTGTTTTACGGGGACACTGAAGCTTTCTTT. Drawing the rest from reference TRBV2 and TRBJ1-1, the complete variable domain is EPEVTQTPSHQVTQMGQEVILRCVPISNHLYFYWYRQILGQKVEFLVSFYNNEISEKSEIFDDQFSVERPDGSNFTLKIRSTKLEDSAMYFCASSVFYGDTEAFFGQGTRLTVV.

In DNA, the CDR3 is TGTGCCAGCAGCCCAGTGACACTAGAAGGTGAAAAACTGTTTTTT. The encoded protein is CASSPVTLEGEKLFF. The V gene is TRBV7-9, the J gene TRBJ1-4, with D uncertain. This CDR3 is built from 15 residues. CDR1 and CDR2 from the germline V gene are SEHNR and FQNEAQ (reference sequence). With 5 bases removed from V and 7 bases from J, the gap between germline ends came to 17 bases.

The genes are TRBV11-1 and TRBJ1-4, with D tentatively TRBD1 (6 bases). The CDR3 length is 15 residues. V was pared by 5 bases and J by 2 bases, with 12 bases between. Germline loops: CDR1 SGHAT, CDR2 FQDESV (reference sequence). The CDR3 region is CASSLDRITNEKLFF. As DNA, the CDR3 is TGTGCCAGCAGCCTCGACAGGATTACTAATGAAAAACTGTTTTTT.

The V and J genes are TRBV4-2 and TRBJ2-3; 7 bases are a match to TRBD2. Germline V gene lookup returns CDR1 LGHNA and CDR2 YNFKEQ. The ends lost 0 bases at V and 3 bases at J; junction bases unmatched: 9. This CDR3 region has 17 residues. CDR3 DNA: TGTGCCAGCAGCCAAGATCTCGGGCTAGCGGAAACAGATACGCAGTATTTT. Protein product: CASSQDLGLAETDTQYF.

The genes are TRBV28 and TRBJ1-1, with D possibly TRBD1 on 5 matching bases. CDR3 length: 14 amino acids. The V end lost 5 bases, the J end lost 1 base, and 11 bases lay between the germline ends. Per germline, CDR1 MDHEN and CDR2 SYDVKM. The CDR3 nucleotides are TGTGCCAGCAGTCCTCCTCAGGGGAACACTGAAGCTTTCTTT. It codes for CASSPPQGNTEAFF.

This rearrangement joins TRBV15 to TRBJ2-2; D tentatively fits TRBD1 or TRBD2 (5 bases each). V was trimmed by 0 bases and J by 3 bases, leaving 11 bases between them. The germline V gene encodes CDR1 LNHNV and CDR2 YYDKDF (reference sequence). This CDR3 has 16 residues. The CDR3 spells CATSRDRGEHTGELFF. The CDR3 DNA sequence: TGTGCCACCAGCAGAGATCGAGGGGAGCACACCGGGGAGCTGTTTTTT.

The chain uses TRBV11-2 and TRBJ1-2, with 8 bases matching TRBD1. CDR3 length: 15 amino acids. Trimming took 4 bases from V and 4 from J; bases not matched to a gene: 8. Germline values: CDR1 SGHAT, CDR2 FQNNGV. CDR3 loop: CASSSRQGLSYGYTF. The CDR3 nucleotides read TGTGCCAGCAGCTCGAGACAGGGGCTGTCCTATGGCTACACCTTC.

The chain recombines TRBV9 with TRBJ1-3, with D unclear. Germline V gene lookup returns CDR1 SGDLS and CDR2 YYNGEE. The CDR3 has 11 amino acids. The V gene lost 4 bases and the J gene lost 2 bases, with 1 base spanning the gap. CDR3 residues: CASSPGNTIYF. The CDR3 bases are TGTGCCAGCAGCCCTGGAAACACCATATATTTT.

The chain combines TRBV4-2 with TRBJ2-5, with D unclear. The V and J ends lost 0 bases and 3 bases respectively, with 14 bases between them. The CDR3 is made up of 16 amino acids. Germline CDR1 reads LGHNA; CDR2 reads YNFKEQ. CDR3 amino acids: CASSQDPARLKETQYF. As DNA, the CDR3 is TGTGCCAGCAGCCAAGATCCGGCGCGTTTAAAAGAGACCCAGTACTTC.

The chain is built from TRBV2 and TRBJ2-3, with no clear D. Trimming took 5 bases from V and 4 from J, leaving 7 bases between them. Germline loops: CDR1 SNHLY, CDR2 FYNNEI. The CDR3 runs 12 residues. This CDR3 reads CASSSGADTQYF. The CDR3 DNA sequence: TGTGCCAGCAGTTCAGGAGCAGATACGCAGTATTTT. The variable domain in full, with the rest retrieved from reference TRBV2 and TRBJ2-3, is EPEVTQTPSHQVTQMGQEVILRCVPISNHLYFYWYRQILGQKVEFLVSFYNNEISEKSEIFDDQFSVERPDGSNFTLKIRSTKLEDSAMYFCASSSGADTQYFGPGTRLTVL.

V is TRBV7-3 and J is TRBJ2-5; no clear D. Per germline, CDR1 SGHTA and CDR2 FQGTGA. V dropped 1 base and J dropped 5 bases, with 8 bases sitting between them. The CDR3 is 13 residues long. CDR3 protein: CASSLRNLETQYF. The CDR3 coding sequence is TGTGCCAGCAGCTTAAGGAATCTGGAGACCCAGTACTTC.

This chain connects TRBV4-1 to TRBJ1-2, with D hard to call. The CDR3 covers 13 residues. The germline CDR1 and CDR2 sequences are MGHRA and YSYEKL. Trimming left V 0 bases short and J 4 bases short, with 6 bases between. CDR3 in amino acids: CASSQDDVYGYTF. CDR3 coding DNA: TGCGCCAGCAGCCAAGATGACGTCTATGGCTACACCTTC.

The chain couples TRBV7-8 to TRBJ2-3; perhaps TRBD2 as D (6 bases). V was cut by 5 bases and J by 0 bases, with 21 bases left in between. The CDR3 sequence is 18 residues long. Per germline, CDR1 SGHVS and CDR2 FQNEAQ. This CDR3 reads CASSTPSAKTSSTDTQYF. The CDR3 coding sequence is TGTGCCAGCAGCACACCTAGCGCGAAGACCTCTAGCACAGATACGCAGTATTTT.

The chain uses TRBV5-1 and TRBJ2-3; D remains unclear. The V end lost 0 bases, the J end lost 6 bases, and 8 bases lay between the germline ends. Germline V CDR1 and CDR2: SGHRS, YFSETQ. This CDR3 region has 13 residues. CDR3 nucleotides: TGCGCCAGCAGCTTGGACTCCCCGGATACGCAGTATTTT. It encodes CASSLDSPDTQYF.

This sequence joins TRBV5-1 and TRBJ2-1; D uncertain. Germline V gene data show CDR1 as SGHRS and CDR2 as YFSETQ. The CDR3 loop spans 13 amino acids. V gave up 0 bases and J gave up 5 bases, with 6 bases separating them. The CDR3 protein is CASSLGMNNEQFF. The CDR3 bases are TGCGCCAGCAGCTTGGGGATGAACAATGAGCAGTTCTTC.

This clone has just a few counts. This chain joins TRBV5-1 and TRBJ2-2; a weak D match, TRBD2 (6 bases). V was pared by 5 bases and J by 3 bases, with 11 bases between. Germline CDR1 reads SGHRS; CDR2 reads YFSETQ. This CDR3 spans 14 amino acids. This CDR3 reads CASRGGTYTGELFF. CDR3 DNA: TGCGCCAGCAGAGGCGGGACTTACACCGGGGAGCTGTTTTTT.

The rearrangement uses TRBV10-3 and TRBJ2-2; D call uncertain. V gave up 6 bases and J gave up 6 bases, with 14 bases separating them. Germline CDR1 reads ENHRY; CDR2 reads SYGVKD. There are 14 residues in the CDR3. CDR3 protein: CAIRPAPTAGELFF. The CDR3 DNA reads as TGTGCCATCAGACCGGCCCCGACGGCCGGGGAGCTGTTTTTT.

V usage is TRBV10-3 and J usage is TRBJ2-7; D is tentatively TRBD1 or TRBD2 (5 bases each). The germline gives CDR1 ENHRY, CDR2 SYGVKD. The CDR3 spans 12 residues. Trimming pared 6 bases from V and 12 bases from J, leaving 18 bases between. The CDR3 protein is CAISGDETRGYF. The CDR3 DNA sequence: TGTGCCATCAGCGGGGACGAGACGAGAGGGTACTTC.

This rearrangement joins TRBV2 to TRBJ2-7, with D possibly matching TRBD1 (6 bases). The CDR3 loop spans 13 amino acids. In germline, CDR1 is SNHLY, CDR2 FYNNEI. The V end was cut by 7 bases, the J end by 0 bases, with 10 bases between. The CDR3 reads CASTGDNSYEQYV. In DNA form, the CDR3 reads TGTGCCAGCACTGGGGACAACTCCTACGAGCAGTACGTC.

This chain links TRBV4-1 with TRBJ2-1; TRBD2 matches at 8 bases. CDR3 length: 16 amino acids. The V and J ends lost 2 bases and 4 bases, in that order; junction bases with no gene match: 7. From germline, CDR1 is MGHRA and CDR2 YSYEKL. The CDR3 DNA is TGCGCCAGCAGCCAACCTGTAGGGACTAGATACAATGAGCAGTTCTTC. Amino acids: CASSQPVGTRYNEQFF.

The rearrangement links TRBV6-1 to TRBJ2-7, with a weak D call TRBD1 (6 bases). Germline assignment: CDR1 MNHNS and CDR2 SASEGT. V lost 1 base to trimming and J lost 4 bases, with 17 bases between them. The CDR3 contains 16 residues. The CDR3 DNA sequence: TGTGCCAGCAGTGAAGGGACGACAGGAATCCATTACGAGCAGTACTTC. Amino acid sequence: CASSEGTTGIHYEQYF.

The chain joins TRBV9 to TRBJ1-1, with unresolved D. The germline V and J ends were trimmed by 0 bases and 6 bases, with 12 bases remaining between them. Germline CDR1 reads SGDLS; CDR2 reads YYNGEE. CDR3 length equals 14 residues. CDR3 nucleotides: TGTGCCAGCAGCGTAGGCTCGGGGAAGCCTGAAGCTTTCTTT. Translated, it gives CASSVGSGKPEAFF.

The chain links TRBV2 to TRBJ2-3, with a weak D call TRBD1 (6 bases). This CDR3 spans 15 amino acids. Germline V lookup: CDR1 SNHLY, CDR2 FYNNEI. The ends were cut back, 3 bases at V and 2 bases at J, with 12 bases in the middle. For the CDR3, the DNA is TGTGCCAGCAGTGATGGTCAGGGACACACAGATACGCAGTATTTT. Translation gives CASSDGQGHTDTQYF.

The CDR3 region is CASSLTGGYGYTF. The DNA for the CDR3 is TGTGCCAGCAGCCTAACAGGGGGCTATGGCTACACCTTC. V is TRBV7-9 and J is TRBJ1-2; 8 positions match TRBD1. The V and J ends lost 5 bases and 4 bases, in that order; junction bases with no gene match: 3. The CDR3 loop spans 13 amino acids. Looked up from germline, CDR1 is SEHNR and CDR2 is FQNEAQ (reference sequence). Supplemented by reference TRBV7-9 and TRBJ1-2, the full variable domain reads DTGVSQNPRHKITKRGQNVTFRCDPISEHNRLYWYRQTLGQGPEFLTYFQNEAQLEKSRLLSDRFSAERPKGSFSTLEIQRTEQGDSAMYLCASSLTGGYGYTFGSGTRLTVV.

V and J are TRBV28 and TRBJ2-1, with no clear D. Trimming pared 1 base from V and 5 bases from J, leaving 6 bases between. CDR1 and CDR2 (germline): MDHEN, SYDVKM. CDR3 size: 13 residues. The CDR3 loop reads CASSLSSNNEQFF. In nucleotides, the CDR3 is TGTGCCAGCAGTTTATCCAGTAACAATGAGCAGTTCTTC.

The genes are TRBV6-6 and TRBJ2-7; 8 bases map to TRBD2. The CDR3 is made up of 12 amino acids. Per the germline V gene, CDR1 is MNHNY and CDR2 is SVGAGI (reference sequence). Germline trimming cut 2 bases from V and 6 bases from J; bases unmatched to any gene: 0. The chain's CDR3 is CASSYGTSEQYF. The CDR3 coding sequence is TGTGCCAGCAGTTACGGGACTAGCGAGCAGTACTTC.

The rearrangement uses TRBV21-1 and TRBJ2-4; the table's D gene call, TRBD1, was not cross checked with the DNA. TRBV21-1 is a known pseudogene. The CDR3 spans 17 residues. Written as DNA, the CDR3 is TGTGCCAGCAGCAAAGGGAACTCCAAGGGGGCCAAAAACATTCAGTACTTC. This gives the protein CASSKGNSKGAKNIQYF.

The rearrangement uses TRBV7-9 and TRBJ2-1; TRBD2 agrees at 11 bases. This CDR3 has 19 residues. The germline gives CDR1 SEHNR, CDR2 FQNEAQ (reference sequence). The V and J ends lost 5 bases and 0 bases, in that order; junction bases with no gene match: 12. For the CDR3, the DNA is TGTGCCAGCAGCGCAGGACTAGCGGGCCTTTGGAGCTCCTACAATGAGCAGTTCTTC. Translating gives CASSAGLAGLWSSYNEQFF.

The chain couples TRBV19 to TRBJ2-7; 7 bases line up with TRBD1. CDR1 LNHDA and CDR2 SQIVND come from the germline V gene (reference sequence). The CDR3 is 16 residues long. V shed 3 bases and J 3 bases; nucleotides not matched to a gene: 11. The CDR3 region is CASSISRDRYFYEQYF. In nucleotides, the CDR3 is TGTGCCAGTAGTATTTCTCGGGACAGATACTTCTACGAGCAGTACTTC.